A single sample gave rise to the 27 T cell receptor beta chains below, sequenced in a study of CD8+ T cells in alopecia areata (dated by TCRdb to between 2018 and 2020). Sample time point, as interpreted from the label and publication: baseline before oral tofacitinib. The library relied on the immunoSEQ multiplex PCR assay. For TCR sequencing, RNA was extracted from every sample and reverse transcribed into cDNA to serve as template. TCRdb took over this immuneACCESS table, retaining in-frame rearrangements with V and J assigned. Such tables are incomplete; in checked studies, under half of the missing clones stem from an unresolved V gene, and the remainder is unexplained. Present in this sample are some 170,000 clones, 59% of which were seen just once. Of the sample, about 15% falls within the top ten clones. The sample here was CD4+ T cells sorted from blood, taken at week 0. These receptors were collected from a human donor with alopecia areata.

The CDR3 sequence: CSVRTVLGETQYF. In DNA, the CDR3 is TGCAGCGTAAGGACAGTTCTAGGAGAGACCCAGTACTTC. The chain joins TRBV29-1 to TRBJ2-5; TRBD1 is a possible D gene (6 bases). CDR1 and CDR2 (germline): SQVTM, ANQGSEA. This CDR3 contains 13 residues. Trimming cost V 6 bases and J 4 bases, with 15 bases left between them. The whole variable domain, remainder taken from reference TRBV29-1 and TRBJ2-5, is SAVISQKPSRDICQRGTSLTIQCQVDSQVTMMFWYRQQPGQSLTLIATANQGSEATYESGFVIDKFPISRPNLTFSTLTVSNMSPEDSSIYLCSVRTVLGETQYFGPGTRLLVL.

This clone was counted a single time. The chain links TRBV9 to TRBJ2-6, with a tentative D call TRBD2 (5 bases). Per the germline V gene, CDR1 is SGDLS and CDR2 is YYNGEE. There are 14 residues in the CDR3. V dropped 5 bases and J dropped 4 bases, with 10 bases sitting between them. The CDR3 loop reads CASSGGAGANVLTF. In DNA, the CDR3 is TGTGCCAGCAGTGGAGGCGCAGGGGCCAACGTCCTGACTTTC.

This clone was found a few times. Sequence at one end of the junction differs from germline and may be a read error. V and J are TRBV7-7 and TRBJ2-1, with a tentative D call TRBD1 (6 bases). Germline V gene lookup returns CDR1 SSHAT and CDR2 FNYEAQ (reference sequence). The CDR3 sequence is 13 residues long. CDR3 sequence (DNA): TGTGCTAGCAGCATAACAGGGAGCAATGAGCAGTTCTTC. Encoded protein: CASSITGSNEQFF.

The chain couples TRBV13 to TRBJ2-3; TRBD2 agrees at 8 bases. The trim removed 6 bases at V and 9 bases at J, leaving 8 bases unmatched. CDR1 is PRHDT and CDR2 is FYEKMQ in the germline V gene (reference sequence). The CDR3 length is 13 residues. The CDR3 nucleotides read TGTGCCAGCAGTGCTAGGACTAGCCGCACGCAGTATTTT. This gives the protein CASSARTSRTQYF.

The gene calls are TRBV5-6 and TRBJ1-2; TRBD1 is a possible D gene (6 bases). V was clipped by 2 bases and J by 8 bases, with 16 bases between them. The CDR3 length is 14 residues. Germline CDR1 is SGHDT and CDR2 is YYEEEE. The CDR3 DNA reads TGTGCCAGCAGCTTCCGGACAGACCTGAACGGCTACACCTTC. This codes for CASSFRTDLNGYTF.

The gene calls are TRBV5-6 and TRBJ1-4, with 8 bases aligning to TRBD1. This CDR3 contains 15 residues. Germline V lookup: CDR1 SGHDT, CDR2 YYEEEE. V shed 4 bases, J shed 7 bases, and the junction held 9 bases outside the gene matches. CDR3 bases: TGTGCCAGCAGCGTTCAGGACAGGGATGGTGAAAAACTGTTTTTT. Its translation: CASSVQDRDGEKLFF.

The table lists this clone with a few counts. V gene TRBV27 combines with J gene TRBJ1-1; 7 nucleotides match TRBD1. Germline V gene sequence: CDR1 MNHEY, CDR2 SMNVEV (reference sequence). This CDR3 is built from 15 residues. V lost 5 bases to trimming and J lost 1 base; unmatched junction nucleotides: 7. The CDR3 sequence is CASSRYRGKNTEAFF. Here the CDR3 DNA reads TGTGCCAGCAGTAGATACAGGGGAAAGAACACTGAAGCTTTCTTT.

This clone was detected a few times. The rearrangement joins TRBV7-9 to TRBJ1-6, with D maybe TRBD1 (5 bases). Germline CDR1 is SEHNR and CDR2 is FQNEAQ (reference sequence). This CDR3 has 16 amino acids. Between the trimmed V and J ends, which lost 3 bases and 7 bases, there was a span of 16 bases. The CDR3 protein is CASSLKWGDTNSPLHF. The DNA of the CDR3 is TGTGCCAGCAGCTTGAAATGGGGGGATACGAATTCACCCCTCCACTTT.

The chain carries TRBV21-1 and TRBJ1-1; the table's D gene call, TRBD1, was not cross checked with the DNA. TRBV21-1 is a pseudogene. The CDR3 is made up of 8 amino acids. This CDR3 reads CASTEAFF. CDR3 DNA: TGTGCCAGCACAGAAGCTTTCTTT.

The V and J genes are TRBV2 and TRBJ2-5; D may be TRBD2 (5 bases). The CDR3 totals 11 residues. The germline CDR1 and CDR2 sequences are SNHLY and FYNNEI. DNA of the CDR3: TGTGTCGGAGGTTTCGAAGAGACCCAGTACTTC. Translation gives CVGGFEETQYF.

This clone came up a few times. The genes are TRBV5-1 and TRBJ2-5, with 7 bases that match TRBD1. V gave up 0 bases and J gave up 5 bases; unmatched junction bases: 7. Germline V gives CDR1 SGHRS, CDR2 YFSETQ. The CDR3 is made up of 15 amino acids. This chain's CDR3 is CASSLARGRGETQYF. DNA of the CDR3: TGCGCCAGCAGCTTGGCTAGGGGGCGCGGCGAGACCCAGTACTTC. Variable domain in full (rest from reference TRBV5-1 and TRBJ2-5): KAGVTQTPRYLIKTRGQQVTLSCSPISGHRSVSWYQQTPGQGLQFLFEYFSETQRNKGNFPGRFSGRQFSNSRSEMNVSTLELGDSALYLCASSLARGRGETQYFGPGTRLLVL.

The CDR3 loop reads CASSIDLSGSFYGYTF. The CDR3 DNA reads as TGTGCCAGTAGTATAGATCTATCGGGCAGCTTCTATGGCTACACCTTC. This chain uses TRBV19 with TRBJ1-2, with unresolved D. Trimming removed 0 bases at V and 4 bases at J, with 15 bases between. CDR1 is LNHDA, CDR2 SQIVND, per germline (reference sequence). The CDR3 runs to 16 residues.

The chain joins TRBV30 to TRBJ2-7, with 10 bases fitting TRBD2. CDR3 length: 14 residues. With 2 bases clipped from V and 4 bases from J, the junction kept 5 bases outside the gene matches. Looked up from germline, CDR1 is GTSNPN and CDR2 is SVGIG (reference sequence). This CDR3 is CAWSKRGGSYEQYF. The CDR3 DNA reads TGTGCCTGGAGTAAGCGGGGGGGCTCTTACGAGCAGTACTTC. Full variable domain (rest looked up from reference TRBV30 and TRBJ2-7): SQTIHQWPATLVQPVGSPLSLECTVEGTSNPNLYWYRQAAGRGLQLLFYSVGIGQISSEVPQNLSASRPQDRQFILSSKKLLLSDSGFYLCAWSKRGGSYEQYFGPGTRLTVT.

This clone came up a few times. This chain links TRBV4-2 with TRBJ1-3; D unresolved. CDR1 is LGHNA and CDR2 is YNFKEQ in the germline V gene. Between the trimmed V and J ends, which lost 4 bases and 4 bases, there was a span of 8 bases. The length of the CDR3 is 13 residues. The CDR3 reads CASSRTDGNTIYF. In DNA, the CDR3 is TGTGCCAGCAGCCGGACGGACGGAAACACCATATATTTT.

V usage is TRBV5-1 and J usage is TRBJ1-1, with D uncertain. The CDR3 is 14 residues long. Germline V gives CDR1 SGHRS, CDR2 YFSETQ. Trimming stripped 3 bases from V and 5 bases from J, with 14 bases between. DNA for the CDR3: TGCGCCAGCAGCTCAGAAGTTCGGAGTACTGAAGCTTTCTTT. Translated, it gives CASSSEVRSTEAFF. Full variable domain (remainder filled in from reference TRBV5-1 and TRBJ1-1): KAGVTQTPRYLIKTRGQQVTLSCSPISGHRSVSWYQQTPGQGLQFLFEYFSETQRNKGNFPGRFSGRQFSNSRSEMNVSTLELGDSALYLCASSSEVRSTEAFFGQGTRLTVV.

Only a few counts were recorded for this clone. The genes are TRBV6-1 and TRBJ2-2, with D perhaps TRBD2 (5 bases). Germline-derived CDR1 and CDR2 are MNHNS and SASEGT. Deletions cut 2 bases from V and 6 bases from J, with 16 bases between. The CDR3 has 16 residues. CDR3 sequence: CASSEHSGLGSGELFF. The DNA of the CDR3 is TGTGCCAGCAGTGAACACTCTGGACTCGGTTCCGGGGAGCTGTTTTTT.

This clone was recorded a few times. V gene TRBV2 combines with J gene TRBJ2-1; 9 bases fit TRBD2. J gave up 8 bases and V 6 bases, and 14 bases lay outside the gene matches. CDR1 and CDR2 from the germline V gene are SNHLY and FYNNEI. CDR3 length: 16 amino acids. In DNA form, the CDR3 reads TGTGCCAGCAGGGCTCCCCCCGGGACTAGCCGGGATGAGCAGTTCTTC. Protein: CASRAPPGTSRDEQFF.

The table lists this clone with a few counts. The chain recombines TRBV25-1 with TRBJ1-3; the match to TRBD1 covers 9 bases. CDR1 is MGHDK and CDR2 is SYGVNS in the germline V gene. CDR3 length: 15 amino acids. V was clipped by 6 bases and J by 2 bases; unmatched bases: 5. CDR3 amino acids: CASSATGGTGNTIYF. The DNA of the CDR3 is TGTGCCAGCAGCGCCACAGGGGGCACTGGAAACACCATATATTTT. The full variable domain, with the rest looked up from reference TRBV25-1 and TRBJ1-3, is EADIYQTPRYLVIGTGKKITLECSQTMGHDKMYWYQQDPGMELHLIHYSYGVNSTEKGDLSSESTVSRIRTEHFPLTLESARPSHTSQYLCASSATGGTGNTIYFGEGSWLTVV.

The V call is TRBV18, the J call TRBJ1-1; D unclear. Germline CDR1 reads KGHSH; CDR2 reads LQKENI. V was shortened by 3 bases and J by 0 bases, with 11 bases between the two germline ends. The CDR3 extends over 15 amino acids. As DNA, the CDR3 is TGTGCCAGCTCACCGGGTCGAGTGTTGAACACTGAAGCTTTCTTT. It codes for CASSPGRVLNTEAFF.

The V gene is TRBV27, the J gene TRBJ2-1; TRBD2 is a possible D gene (7 bases). The germline V gene encodes CDR1 MNHEY and CDR2 SMNVEV (reference sequence). This CDR3 has 17 amino acids. Trimming took off 1 base at V and 1 base at J, with 14 bases between the two ends. Here the CDR3 DNA reads TGTGCCAGCAGTTTATGGGGAGGGGGAGGGTCCTACAATGAGCAGTTCTTC. It is translated as CASSLWGGGGSYNEQFF.

The chain joins TRBV2 to TRBJ2-7, with TRBD1 identical over 9 bases. With 6 bases clipped from V and 6 bases from J, the junction kept 3 bases outside the gene matches. This CDR3 comprises 12 residues. Germline CDR1 SNHLY, CDR2 FYNNEI. The chain's CDR3 is CASRRQGGEQYF. In nucleotides, the CDR3 is TGTGCCAGCAGAAGACAGGGGGGCGAGCAGTACTTC.

Concerning this clone: Other DNA sequences in the same sample also yield this CDR3. For the CDR3, the DNA is TGTGCCAGCAGCGTGGAGACAGATACGCAGTATTTT. It yields the protein CASSVETDTQYF. This chain joins TRBV9 and TRBJ2-3; D gene ambiguous. CDR1 is SGDLS and CDR2 is YYNGEE in the germline V gene. The CDR3 extends over 12 amino acids. V lost 2 bases, J lost 3 bases, and 4 bases lay in between.

The genes are TRBV6-1 and TRBJ2-5; tentatively, D is TRBD2 (6 bases). The CDR3 sequence is 13 residues long. The V end lost 3 bases, the J end lost 7 bases, and 12 bases lay between the germline ends. In germline, CDR1 is MNHNS, CDR2 SASEGT. CDR3 bases: TGTGCCAGCAGTGACCGGGGGTCAGGGACCCAGTACTTC. Its protein is CASSDRGSGTQYF.

The chain employs TRBV10-3 and TRBJ1-2, with 7 bases lining up with TRBD1. Germline V lookup: CDR1 ENHRY, CDR2 SYGVKD. The CDR3 has 15 residues. V was pared by 3 bases and J by 8 bases, with 12 bases of the junction left unmatched. The CDR3 loop reads CAISDRAGGSNGYTF. CDR3 DNA: TGTGCCATCAGTGATCGGGCAGGGGGGTCTAACGGCTACACCTTC.

V gene TRBV4-1 combines with J gene TRBJ1-1; D call uncertain. CDR3 length equals 14 residues. Germline lookup yields CDR1 MGHRA and CDR2 YSYEKL. Between the trimmed V and J ends, which lost 9 bases and 4 bases, there was a span of 18 bases. This chain's CDR3 is CASRTVLMGTEAFF. The CDR3 region has the DNA TGCGCCAGTAGGACCGTGTTGATGGGCACTGAAGCTTTCTTT.

This clone was counted a few times. V usage is TRBV4-2 and J usage is TRBJ2-2; TRBD1 might be the D (6 bases). Trimming stripped 1 base from V and 4 bases from J, with 10 bases between. In germline, CDR1 is LGHNA, CDR2 YNFKEQ. The CDR3 loop spans 15 amino acids. CDR3 coding DNA: TGTGCCAGCAGCCAAGGGGGGCGGTTCACCGGGGAGCTGTTTTTT. Encoded protein: CASSQGGRFTGELFF.

CDR3 nucleotides: TGTGCCAGCTCCCCTCAAGGCATGAACACTGAAGCTTTCTTT. This translates into CASSPQGMNTEAFF. The chain combines TRBV18 with TRBJ1-1, with D uncertain. V was clipped by 6 bases and J by 0 bases, with 11 bases between them. The germline V gene has CDR1 KGHSH and CDR2 LQKENI. CDR3 length: 14 amino acids.